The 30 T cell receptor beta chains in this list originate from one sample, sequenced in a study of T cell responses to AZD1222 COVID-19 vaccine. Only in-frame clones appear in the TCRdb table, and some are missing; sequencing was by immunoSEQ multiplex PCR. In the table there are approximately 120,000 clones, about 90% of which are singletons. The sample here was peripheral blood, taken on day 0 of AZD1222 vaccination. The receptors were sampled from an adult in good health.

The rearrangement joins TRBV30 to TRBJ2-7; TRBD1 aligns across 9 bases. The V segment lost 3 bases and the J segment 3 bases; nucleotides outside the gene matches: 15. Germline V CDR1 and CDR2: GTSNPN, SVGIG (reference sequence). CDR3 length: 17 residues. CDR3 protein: CAWRRRDREFFSYEQYF. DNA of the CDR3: TGTGCCTGGAGGCGCCGGGACAGGGAGTTTTTTAGCTACGAGCAGTACTTC.

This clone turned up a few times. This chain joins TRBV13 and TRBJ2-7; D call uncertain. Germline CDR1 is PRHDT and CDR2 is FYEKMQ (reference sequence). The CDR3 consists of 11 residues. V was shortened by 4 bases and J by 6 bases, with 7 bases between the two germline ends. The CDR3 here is CASSSRREQYF. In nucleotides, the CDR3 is TGTGCCAGCAGCTCAAGGCGCGAGCAGTACTTC.

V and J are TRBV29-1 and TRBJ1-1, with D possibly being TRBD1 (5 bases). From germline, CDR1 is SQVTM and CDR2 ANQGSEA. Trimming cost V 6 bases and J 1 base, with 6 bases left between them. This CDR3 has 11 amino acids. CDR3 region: CSVDRNTEAFF. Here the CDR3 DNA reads TGCAGCGTAGACAGGAACACTGAAGCTTTCTTT.

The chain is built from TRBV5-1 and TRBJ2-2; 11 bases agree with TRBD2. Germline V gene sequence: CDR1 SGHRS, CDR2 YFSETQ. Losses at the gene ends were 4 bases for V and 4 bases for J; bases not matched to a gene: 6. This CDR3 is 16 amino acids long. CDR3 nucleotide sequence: TGCGCCAGCAGCCTTACTAGCGGGAGTGGCACCGGGGAGCTGTTTTTT. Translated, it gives CASSLTSGSGTGELFF. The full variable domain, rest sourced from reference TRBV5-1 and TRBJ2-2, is KAGVTQTPRYLIKTRGQQVTLSCSPISGHRSVSWYQQTPGQGLQFLFEYFSETQRNKGNFPGRFSGRQFSNSRSEMNVSTLELGDSALYLCASSLTSGSGTGELFFGEGSRLTVL.

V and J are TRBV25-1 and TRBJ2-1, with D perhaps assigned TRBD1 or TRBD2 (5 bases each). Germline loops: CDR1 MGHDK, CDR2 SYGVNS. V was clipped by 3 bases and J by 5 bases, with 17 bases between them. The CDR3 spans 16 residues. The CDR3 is CASSDPGASRDNEQFF. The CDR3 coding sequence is TGTGCCAGCAGTGACCCCGGGGCTAGCAGAGACAATGAGCAGTTCTTC.

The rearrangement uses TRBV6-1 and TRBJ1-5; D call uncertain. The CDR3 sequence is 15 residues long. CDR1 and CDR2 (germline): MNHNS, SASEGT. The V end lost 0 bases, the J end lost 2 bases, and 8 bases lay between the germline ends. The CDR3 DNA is TGTGCCAGCAGTGAAGCGGATAAGGGCAATCAGCCCCAGCATTTT. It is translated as CASSEADKGNQPQHF.

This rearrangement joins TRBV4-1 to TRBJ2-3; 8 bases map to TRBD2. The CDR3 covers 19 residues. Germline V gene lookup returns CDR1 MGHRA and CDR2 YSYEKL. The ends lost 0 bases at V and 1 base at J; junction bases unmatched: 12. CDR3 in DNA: TGCGCCAGCAGCCAAGATGGGCGGGGGGCCGCCGGAGGCACAGATACGCAGTATTTT. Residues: CASSQDGRGAAGGTDTQYF.

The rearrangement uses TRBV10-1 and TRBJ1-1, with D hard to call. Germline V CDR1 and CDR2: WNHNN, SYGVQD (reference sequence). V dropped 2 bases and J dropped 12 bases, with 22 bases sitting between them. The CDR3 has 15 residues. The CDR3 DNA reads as TGCGCCAGCAGTGAGGGGAAAGCTCCCTCGGGCCGATCTTTCTTT. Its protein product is CASSEGKAPSGRSFF.

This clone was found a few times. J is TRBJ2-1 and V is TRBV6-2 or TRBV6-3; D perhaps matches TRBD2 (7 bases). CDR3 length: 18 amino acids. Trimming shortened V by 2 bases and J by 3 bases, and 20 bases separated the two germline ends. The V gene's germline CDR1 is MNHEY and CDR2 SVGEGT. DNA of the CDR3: TGTGCCAGCAGTTACCCTAGGATTGGGGGGGCCTTCTACAATGAGCAGTTCTTC. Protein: CASSYPRIGGAFYNEQFF.

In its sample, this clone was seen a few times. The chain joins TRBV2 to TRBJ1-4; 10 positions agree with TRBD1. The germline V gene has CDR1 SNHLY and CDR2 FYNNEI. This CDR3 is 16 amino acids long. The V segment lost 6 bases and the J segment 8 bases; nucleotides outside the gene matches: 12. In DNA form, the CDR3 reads TGTGCCAGCAGCACGACAGACAGGGGGCACCGGGAAAAACTGTTTTTT. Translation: CASSTTDRGHREKLFF.

The CDR3 sequence is CASSVREGSPLHF. CDR3 DNA: TGTGCCAGCAGCGTACGGGAGGGTTCACCCCTCCACTTT. The V call is TRBV11-3, the J call TRBJ1-6, with no clear D. The CDR3 totals 13 residues. V was clipped by 5 bases and J by 9 bases, with 11 bases between them. Germline V gives CDR1 SGHNT, CDR2 YENEEA.

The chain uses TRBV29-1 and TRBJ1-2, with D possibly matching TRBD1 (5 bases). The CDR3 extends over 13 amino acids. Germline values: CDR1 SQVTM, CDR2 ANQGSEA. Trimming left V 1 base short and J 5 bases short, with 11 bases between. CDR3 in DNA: TGCAGCGTTGAAGCAGGGTGGGAGTATGGCTACACCTTC. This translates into CSVEAGWEYGYTF.

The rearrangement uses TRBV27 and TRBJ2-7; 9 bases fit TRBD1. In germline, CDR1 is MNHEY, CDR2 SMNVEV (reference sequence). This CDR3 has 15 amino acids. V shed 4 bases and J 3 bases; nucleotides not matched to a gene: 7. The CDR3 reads CASSSGQGGRYEQYF. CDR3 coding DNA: TGTGCCAGCAGTTCGGGACAGGGAGGGCGCTACGAGCAGTACTTC.

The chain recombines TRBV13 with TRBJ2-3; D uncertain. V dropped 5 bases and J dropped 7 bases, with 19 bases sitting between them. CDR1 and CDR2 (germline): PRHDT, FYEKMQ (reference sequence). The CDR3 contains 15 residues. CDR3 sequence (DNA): TGTGCCAGCAGCCCACGGGCCCGCGAGATGAATACGCAGTATTTT. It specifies CASSPRAREMNTQYF.

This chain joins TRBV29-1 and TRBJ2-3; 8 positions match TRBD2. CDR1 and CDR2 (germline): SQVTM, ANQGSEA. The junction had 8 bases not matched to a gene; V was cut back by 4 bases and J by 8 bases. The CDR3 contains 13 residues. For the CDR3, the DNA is TGCAGCGTTGGTACTAGCGGACTTGGTACGCAGTATTTT. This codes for CSVGTSGLGTQYF.

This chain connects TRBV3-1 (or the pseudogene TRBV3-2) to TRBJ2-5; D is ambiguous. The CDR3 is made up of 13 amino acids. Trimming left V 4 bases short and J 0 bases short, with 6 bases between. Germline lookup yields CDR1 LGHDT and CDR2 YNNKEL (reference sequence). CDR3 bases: TGTGCCAGCAGCCTCGGGCACCAAGAGACCCAGTACTTC. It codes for CASSLGHQETQYF.

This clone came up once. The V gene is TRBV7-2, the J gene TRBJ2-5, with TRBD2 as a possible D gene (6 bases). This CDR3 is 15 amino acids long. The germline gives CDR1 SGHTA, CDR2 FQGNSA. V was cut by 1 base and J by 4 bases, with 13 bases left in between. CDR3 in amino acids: CASSLGLGRGETQYF. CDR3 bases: TGTGCCAGCAGCTTAGGATTGGGGCGGGGAGAGACCCAGTACTTC.

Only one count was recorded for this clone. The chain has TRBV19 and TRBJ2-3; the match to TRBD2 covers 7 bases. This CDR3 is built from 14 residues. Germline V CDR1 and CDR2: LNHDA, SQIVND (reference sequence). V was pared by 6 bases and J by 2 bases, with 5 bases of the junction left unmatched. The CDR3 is CASRPGTNTDTQYF. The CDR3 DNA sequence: TGTGCCAGTAGGCCGGGGACTAACACAGATACGCAGTATTTT.

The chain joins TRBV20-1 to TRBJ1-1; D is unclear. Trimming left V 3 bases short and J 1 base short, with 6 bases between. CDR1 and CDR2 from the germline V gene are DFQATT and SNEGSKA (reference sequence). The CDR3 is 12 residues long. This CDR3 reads CSASPSNTEAFF. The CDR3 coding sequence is TGCAGTGCTAGTCCCTCGAACACTGAAGCTTTCTTT.

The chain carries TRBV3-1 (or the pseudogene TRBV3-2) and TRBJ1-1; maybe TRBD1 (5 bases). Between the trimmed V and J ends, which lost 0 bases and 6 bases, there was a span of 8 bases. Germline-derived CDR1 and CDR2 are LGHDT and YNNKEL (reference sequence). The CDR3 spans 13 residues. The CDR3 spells CASSQDPRAEAFF. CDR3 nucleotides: TGTGCCAGCAGCCAAGACCCCAGGGCTGAAGCTTTCTTT.

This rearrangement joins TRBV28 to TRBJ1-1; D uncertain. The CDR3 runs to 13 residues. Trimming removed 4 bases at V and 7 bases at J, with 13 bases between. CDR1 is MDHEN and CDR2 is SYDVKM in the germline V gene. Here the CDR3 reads CASSSPQDFEAFF. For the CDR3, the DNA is TGTGCCAGCAGTTCCCCACAAGATTTTGAAGCTTTCTTT.

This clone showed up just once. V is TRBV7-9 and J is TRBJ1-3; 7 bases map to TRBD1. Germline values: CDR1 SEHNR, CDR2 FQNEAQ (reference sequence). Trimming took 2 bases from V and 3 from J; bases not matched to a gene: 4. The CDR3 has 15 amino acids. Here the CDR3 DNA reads TGTGCCAGCAGCTTAAACCGGGACAGTGGAAACACCATATATTTT. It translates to CASSLNRDSGNTIYF.

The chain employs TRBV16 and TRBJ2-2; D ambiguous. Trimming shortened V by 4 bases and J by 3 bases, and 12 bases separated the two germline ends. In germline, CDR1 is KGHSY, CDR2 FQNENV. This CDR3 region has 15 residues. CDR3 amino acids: CASSPRPRDTGELFF. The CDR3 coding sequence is TGTGCCAGCAGCCCTCGCCCAAGGGACACCGGGGAGCTGTTTTTT.

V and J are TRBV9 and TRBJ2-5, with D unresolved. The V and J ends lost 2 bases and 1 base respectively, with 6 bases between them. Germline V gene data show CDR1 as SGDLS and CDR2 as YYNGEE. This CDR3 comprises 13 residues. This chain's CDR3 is CASSVSSQETQYF. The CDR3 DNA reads TGTGCCAGCAGCGTTAGCAGCCAAGAGACCCAGTACTTC.

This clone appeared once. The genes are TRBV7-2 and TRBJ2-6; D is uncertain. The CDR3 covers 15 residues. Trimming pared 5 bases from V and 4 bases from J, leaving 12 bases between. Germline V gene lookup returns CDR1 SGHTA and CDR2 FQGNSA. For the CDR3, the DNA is TGTGCCAGCAGCGTAGGTGGGAACGGGGCCAACGTCCTGACTTTC. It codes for CASSVGGNGANVLTF. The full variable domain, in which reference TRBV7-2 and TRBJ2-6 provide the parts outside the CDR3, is GAGVSQSPSNKVTEKGKDVELRCDPISGHTALYWYRQSLGQGLEFLIYFQGNSAPDKSGLPSDRFSAERTGGSVSTLTIQRTQQEDSAVYLCASSVGGNGANVLTFGAGSRLTVL.

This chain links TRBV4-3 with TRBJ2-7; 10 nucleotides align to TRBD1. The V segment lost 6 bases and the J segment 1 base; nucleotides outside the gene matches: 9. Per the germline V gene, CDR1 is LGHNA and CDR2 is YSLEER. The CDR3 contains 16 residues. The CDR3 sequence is CASSHSGTGESYEQYF. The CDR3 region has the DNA TGCGCCAGCAGTCACTCCGGGACAGGGGAGTCCTACGAGCAGTACTTC.

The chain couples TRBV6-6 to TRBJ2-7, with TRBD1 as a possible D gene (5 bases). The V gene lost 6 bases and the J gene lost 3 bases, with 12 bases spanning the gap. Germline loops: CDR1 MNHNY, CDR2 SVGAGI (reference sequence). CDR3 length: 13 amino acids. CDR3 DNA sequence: TGTGCCAGCAGCCGACAGACAGACTACGAGCAGTACTTC. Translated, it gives CASSRQTDYEQYF.

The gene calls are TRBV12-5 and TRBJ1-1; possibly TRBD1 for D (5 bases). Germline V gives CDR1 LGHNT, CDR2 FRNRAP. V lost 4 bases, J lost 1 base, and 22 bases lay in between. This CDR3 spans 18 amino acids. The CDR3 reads CASGSTTGWGRPNTEAFF. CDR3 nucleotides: TGTGCTAGTGGTTCGACGACCGGGTGGGGCCGGCCGAACACTGAAGCTTTCTTT.

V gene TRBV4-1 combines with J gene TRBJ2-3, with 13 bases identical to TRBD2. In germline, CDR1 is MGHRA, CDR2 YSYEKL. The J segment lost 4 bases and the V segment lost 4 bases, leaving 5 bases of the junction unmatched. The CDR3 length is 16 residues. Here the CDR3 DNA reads TGCGCCAGCAGCCCAGATACTAGCGGGGGGGCAGATACGCAGTATTTT. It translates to CASSPDTSGGADTQYF.

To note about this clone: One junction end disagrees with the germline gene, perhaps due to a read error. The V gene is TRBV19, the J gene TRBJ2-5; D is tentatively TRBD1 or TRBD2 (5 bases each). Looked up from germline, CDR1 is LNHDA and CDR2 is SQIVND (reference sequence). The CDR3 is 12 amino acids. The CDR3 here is CASSQGEETQYF. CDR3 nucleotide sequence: TGTGCAAGTAGCCAGGGAGAAGAGACCCAGTACTTC. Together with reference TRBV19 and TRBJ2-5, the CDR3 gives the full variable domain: DGGITQSPKYLFRKEGQNVTLSCEQNLNHDAMYWYRQDPGQGLRLIYYSQIVNDFQKGDIAEGYSVSREKKESFPLTVTSAQKNPTAFYLCASSQGEETQYFGPGTRLLVL.